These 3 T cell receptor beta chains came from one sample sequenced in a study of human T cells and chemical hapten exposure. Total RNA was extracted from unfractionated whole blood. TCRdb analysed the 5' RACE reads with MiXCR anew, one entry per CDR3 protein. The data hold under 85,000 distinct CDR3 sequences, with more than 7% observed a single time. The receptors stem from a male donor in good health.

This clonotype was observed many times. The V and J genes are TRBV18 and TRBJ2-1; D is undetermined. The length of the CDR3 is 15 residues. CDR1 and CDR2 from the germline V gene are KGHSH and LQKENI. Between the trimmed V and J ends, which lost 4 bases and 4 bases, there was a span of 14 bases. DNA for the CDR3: TGTGCCAGCTCACGGAGCATAGACATTTACAATGAGCAGTTCTTC. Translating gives CASSRSIDIYNEQFF.

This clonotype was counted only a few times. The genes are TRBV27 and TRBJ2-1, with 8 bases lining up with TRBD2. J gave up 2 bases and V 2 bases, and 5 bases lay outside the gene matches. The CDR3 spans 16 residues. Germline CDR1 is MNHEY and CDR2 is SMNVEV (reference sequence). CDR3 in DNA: TGTGCCAGCAGTTTAGTTCCGGGGGGGGCCTACAATGAGCAGTTCTTC. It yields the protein CASSLVPGGAYNEQFF.

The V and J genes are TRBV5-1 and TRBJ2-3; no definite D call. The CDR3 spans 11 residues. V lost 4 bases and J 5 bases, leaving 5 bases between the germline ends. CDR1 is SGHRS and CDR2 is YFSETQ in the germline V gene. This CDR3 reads CASSKEDTQYF. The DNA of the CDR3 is TGCGCCAGCAGCAAGGAAGATACGCAGTATTTT.